These 12 T cell receptor beta chains were sequenced from one sample in a study of OX40 agonist ivuxolimab in advanced cancers. Sequenced by immunoSEQ multiplex PCR; TCRdb stores in-frame clones only, minus some. The sample carries approximately 51,000 clones, about 77% recorded once. The specimen comprised CD4+ or CD8+ T cells sorted from blood, sampled in a trial of the OX40 agonist ivuxolimab. Receptor source: an adult with an advanced solid tumor such as melanoma, head and neck, liver or kidney cancer.

This clone came up a few times. The gene calls are TRBV15 and TRBJ2-1; 12 bases map to TRBD2. The CDR3 runs to 17 residues. The V gene's germline CDR1 is LNHNV and CDR2 YYDKDF (reference sequence). Germline trimming cut 3 bases from V and 7 bases from J; bases unmatched to any gene: 10. Written as DNA, the CDR3 is TGTGCCACCAGCAGGAAGGGGGGACTAGCGGGTGAGAATGAGCAGTTCTTC. Its protein product is CATSRKGGLAGENEQFF.

The chain recombines TRBV30 with TRBJ1-4; D is unclear. Germline lookup yields CDR1 GTSNPN and CDR2 SVGIG (reference sequence). The length of the CDR3 is 12 residues. Deletions cut 3 bases from V and 8 bases from J, with 10 bases between. CDR3: CAWSSGPEKLFF. The CDR3 DNA follows: TGTGCCTGGAGCTCTGGGCCCGAAAAACTGTTTTTT.

The V gene is TRBV12-5, the J gene TRBJ1-2, with 8 bases lining up with TRBD1. The CDR3 is 12 amino acids. The germline gives CDR1 LGHNT, CDR2 FRNRAP. Losses at the gene ends were 4 bases for V and 6 bases for J; bases not matched to a gene: 1. The CDR3 bases are TGTGCTAGTGGTTGGACAGGGAATGGCTACACCTTC. It encodes CASGWTGNGYTF.

CDR3 sequence reads: CASSGGTSANQETQYF. For the CDR3, the DNA is TGTGCCAGTAGTGGAGGGACTAGCGCAAACCAAGAGACCCAGTACTTC. This rearrangement joins TRBV19 to TRBJ2-5; 10 bases agree with TRBD2. V was clipped by 5 bases and J by 0 bases; unmatched bases: 6. Germline values: CDR1 LNHDA, CDR2 SQIVND (reference sequence). CDR3 size: 16 residues.

CDR3 DNA: TGTGCCAGCAGTTACTCGTACGGGGCAGATACGCAGTATTTT. Amino acids: CASSYSYGADTQYF. The rearrangement uses TRBV6-6 and TRBJ2-3; D possibly corresponds to TRBD2 (5 bases). The CDR3 loop spans 14 amino acids. Trimming pared 0 bases from V and 4 bases from J, leaving 8 bases between. Looked up from germline, CDR1 is MNHNY and CDR2 is SVGAGI (reference sequence).

The chain is built from TRBV11-3 and TRBJ2-2, with 7 bases that match TRBD1. After removal of 5 bases from V and 5 bases from J, the junction contained 8 bases not matched to a gene. The V gene's germline CDR1 is SGHNT and CDR2 YENEEA. The CDR3 has 15 amino acids. The CDR3 DNA reads as TGTGCCAGCAGCAGACGGACAGGCGAGACCGGGGAGCTGTTTTTT. Translating gives CASSRRTGETGELFF.

V is TRBV5-6 and J is TRBJ2-7, with 11 bases aligning to TRBD2. CDR3 size: 16 residues. The germline gives CDR1 SGHDT, CDR2 YYEEEE. Trimming at V came to 3 bases and at J to 6 bases, leaving 11 bases not matched to a gene. The CDR3 region has the DNA TGTGCCAGCAGCTCCGGTAGCGGGAGGGCCTCCGTCGAGCAGTACTTC. Translated, it gives CASSSGSGRASVEQYF.

V gene TRBV7-2 combines with J gene TRBJ1-2; the D is unclear. Trimming cost V 1 base and J 12 bases, with 15 bases left between them. Germline V lookup: CDR1 SGHTA, CDR2 FQGNSA. The CDR3 length is 13 residues. CDR3 coding DNA: TGTGCCAGCAGCTTAGATCTAGGGTCCCTCCACACCTTC. Its protein is CASSLDLGSLHTF.

This clone was recorded many times. The CDR3 DNA follows: TGTGCCAGCAGCGCCTTGAGTCGCCAACAGTCGCTTTCCTACGAGCAGTACTTC. It translates to CASSALSRQQSLSYEQYF. V and J are TRBV11-2 and TRBJ2-7; D is unclear. Trimming pared 5 bases from V and 1 base from J, leaving 24 bases between. Germline loops: CDR1 SGHAT, CDR2 FQNNGV. The CDR3 is 18 residues long.

This clone occurred a few times. The chain has TRBV5-6 and TRBJ2-7; 9 bases are shared with TRBD2. Germline CDR1 SGHDT, CDR2 YYEEEE. Trimming at V came to 0 bases and at J to 0 bases, leaving 13 bases not matched to a gene. This CDR3 is built from 19 residues. The CDR3 protein is CASSLGPLRLAVTSYEQYF. Here the CDR3 DNA reads TGTGCCAGCAGCTTGGGGCCGCTCAGACTAGCGGTTACCTCCTACGAGCAGTACTTC.

The chain recombines TRBV4-1 with TRBJ2-7, with D possibly matching TRBD2 (6 bases). Looked up from germline, CDR1 is MGHRA and CDR2 is YSYEKL. Trimming pared 5 bases from V and 8 bases from J, leaving 16 bases between. This CDR3 contains 13 residues. CDR3 coding DNA: TGCGCCAGCAGCAAGGACCCGGGGAGGCAGCAGTACTTC. It specifies CASSKDPGRQQYF.

The V call is TRBV2, the J call TRBJ2-3; TRBD1 matches 7 bases. V was pared by 4 bases and J by 4 bases, with 5 bases of the junction left unmatched. The CDR3 extends over 14 amino acids. CDR1 is SNHLY and CDR2 is FYNNEI in the germline V gene. For the CDR3, the DNA is TGTGCCAGCAGTGCACAGGGGTCCGCAGATACGCAGTATTTT. This translates into CASSAQGSADTQYF. Filled out from reference TRBV2 and TRBJ2-3, the complete variable domain reads EPEVTQTPSHQVTQMGQEVILRCVPISNHLYFYWYRQILGQKVEFLVSFYNNEISEKSEIFDDQFSVERPDGSNFTLKIRSTKLEDSAMYFCASSAQGSADTQYFGPGTRLTVL.